The 18 T cell receptor beta chains reported below all come from one sample, sequenced in a study of T cell repertoires in cytomegalovirus infection. The antigens of these receptors remain unknown. TCRdb re-called the reads through MiXCR, storing one row per CDR3 protein. The sample has approximately 590,000 distinct CDR3 sequences, 40% seen once. The sequencing here drew on cultured PBMCs, taken from culture after CMV antigen stimulation. The receptors were gathered from a human donor in good health (CMV status not recorded). Some clones in this sample may be carry-over from other donors' samples.

This clonotype has only a few counts. J is TRBJ2-1 and V is TRBV6-2 or TRBV6-3, with 9 bases aligning to TRBD2. Trimming took 6 bases from V and 8 from J; bases not matched to a gene: 17. This CDR3 contains 17 residues. CDR1 is MNHEY and CDR2 is SVGEGT in the germline V gene. The chain's CDR3 is CASSYKPPAGGFHEQFF. In DNA form, the CDR3 reads TGTGCCAGCAGCTATAAGCCCCCGGCGGGAGGGTTTCATGAGCAGTTCTTC.

The V and J genes are TRBV7-2 and TRBJ2-5, with TRBD2 matching over 7 bases. The CDR3 spans 12 residues. Germline CDR1 and CDR2: SGHTA and FQGNSA. After removal of 6 bases from V and 10 bases from J, the junction contained 8 bases not matched to a gene. CDR3 region: CASRNHPGGQYF. CDR3 bases: TGTGCCAGCAGAAACCACCCGGGGGGCCAGTACTTC.

The V gene is TRBV6-6, the J gene TRBJ2-7; D perhaps matches TRBD1 (6 bases). The CDR3 is 13 amino acids. The V gene's germline CDR1 is MNHNY and CDR2 SVGAGI (reference sequence). The ends were cut back, 6 bases at V and 2 bases at J, with 11 bases in the middle. The CDR3 DNA sequence: TGTGCCAGCAGCAGGGGTTCGGCCTACGAGCAGTACTTC. Its protein is CASSRGSAYEQYF.

This chain joins TRBV7-8 and TRBJ1-1, with TRBD1 as a possible D gene (6 bases). CDR1 is SGHVS, CDR2 FQNEAQ, per germline. V lost 4 bases and J lost 5, with 14 bases in between. The CDR3 is 14 amino acids. For the CDR3, the DNA is TGTGCCAGCAGCTCGTCCGGGGGCTGGACTGAAGCTTTCTTT. Amino acids: CASSSSGGWTEAFF.

The rearrangement links TRBV7-9 to TRBJ2-7; 7 bases are a match to TRBD1. Germline V CDR1 and CDR2: SEHNR, FQNEAQ (reference sequence). The CDR3 has 12 amino acids. Trimming removed 10 bases from V and 3 bases from J; junction bases left unmatched: 6. CDR3 amino acids: CATRGPYYEQYF. The CDR3 region has the DNA TGTGCCACGAGGGGGCCCTACTACGAGCAGTACTTC.

This chain connects TRBV7-9 to TRBJ1-1; D gene unclear. CDR1 SEHNR and CDR2 FQNEAQ come from the germline V gene (reference sequence). The CDR3 loop spans 13 amino acids. Trimming took off 3 bases at V and 8 bases at J, with 13 bases between the two ends. CDR3 region: CASSFSTRGEAFF. CDR3 DNA: TGTGCCAGCAGCTTTTCTACTCGAGGGGAAGCTTTCTTT.

This chain connects TRBV19 to TRBJ1-1, with 7 bases identical to TRBD1. After removal of 1 base from V and 1 base from J, the junction contained 3 bases not matched to a gene. CDR1 is LNHDA and CDR2 is SQIVND in the germline V gene (reference sequence). This CDR3 is 15 amino acids long. The chain's CDR3 is CASSIGDRGNTEAFF. DNA of the CDR3: TGTGCCAGTAGTATAGGGGACAGAGGGAACACTGAAGCTTTCTTT.

V gene TRBV19 combines with J gene TRBJ2-1; 9 bases line up with TRBD1. V lost 7 bases, J lost 7 bases, and 11 bases stayed unmatched. Germline V lookup: CDR1 LNHDA, CDR2 SQIVND (reference sequence). The CDR3 spans 15 residues. The CDR3 protein is CASTSHGTGRNEQFF. The CDR3 DNA reads TGTGCCAGTACCTCACACGGGACAGGGCGAAATGAGCAGTTCTTC.

The CDR3 sequence is CASSLYTPAERGAGANVLTF. The CDR3 nucleotides read TGTGCCAGCAGTCTCTACACCCCGGCGGAGCGGGGGGCTGGGGCCAACGTCCTGACTTTC. The genes are TRBV27 and TRBJ2-6; TRBD2 matches at 9 bases. V lost 5 bases to trimming and J lost 2 bases; unmatched junction nucleotides: 16. The CDR3 spans 20 residues. Germline V gene lookup returns CDR1 MNHEY and CDR2 SMNVEV (reference sequence).

This clonotype was seen a handful of times. The rearrangement links TRBV7-9 to TRBJ1-3; tentative D call: TRBD1 (5 bases). Germline assignment: CDR1 SEHNR and CDR2 FQNEAQ (reference sequence). Between the trimmed V and J ends, which lost 5 bases and 2 bases, there was a span of 10 bases. There are 14 residues in the CDR3. In DNA, the CDR3 is TGTGCCAGCAGCACCATGGGGCCTGGAAACACCATATATTTT. Its translation: CASSTMGPGNTIYF.

V usage is TRBV7-9 and J usage is TRBJ2-2; D may be TRBD1 (6 bases). Per the germline V gene, CDR1 is SEHNR and CDR2 is FQNEAQ (reference sequence). Trimming pared 4 bases from V and 5 bases from J, leaving 8 bases between. The CDR3 totals 13 residues. CDR3 in amino acids: CASSSGQTGELFF. As DNA, the CDR3 is TGTGCCAGCAGCTCCGGACAGACCGGGGAGCTGTTTTTT.

The V call is TRBV12-3 or TRBV12-4, the J call TRBJ1-6; D call uncertain. The CDR3 has 14 amino acids. Trimming removed 6 bases from V and 7 bases from J, with 13 bases in between. The CDR3 coding sequence is TGTGCCAGCAGGCCAGAAGCTTCAAATTCACCCCTCCACTTT. Protein sequence: CASRPEASNSPLHF.

The gene calls are TRBV28 and TRBJ2-5, with TRBD2 matching over 7 bases. V shed 1 base and J 0 bases; nucleotides not matched to a gene: 11. This CDR3 spans 18 amino acids. Germline assignment: CDR1 MDHEN and CDR2 SYDVKM. CDR3 DNA: TGTGCCAGCAGTTTATCCACACTGAGCGGGGCCGACCAAGAGACCCAGTACTTC. Its protein is CASSLSTLSGADQETQYF.

CDR3 residues: CASSQTGYNQPQHF. Written as DNA, the CDR3 is TGTGCCAGCAGTCAGACAGGGTACAATCAGCCCCAGCATTTT. The genes are TRBV12-3 or TRBV12-4 and TRBJ1-5, with 7 bases matching TRBD1. Trimming took 5 bases from V and 3 from J; bases not matched to a gene: 4. This CDR3 spans 14 amino acids.

The chain couples TRBV6-6 to TRBJ1-4; the D gene is possibly TRBD1 (6 bases). The CDR3 covers 13 residues. The germline V gene encodes CDR1 MNHNY and CDR2 SVGAGI (reference sequence). Trimming took off 11 bases at V and 5 bases at J, with 15 bases between the two ends. The CDR3 sequence: CALRGSGNEKLFF. The CDR3, as DNA: TGTGCCCTAAGGGGGAGTGGGAATGAAAAACTGTTTTTT.

This clonotype came up once. The chain couples TRBV5-4 to TRBJ1-1; the D is unclear. Germline V gene lookup returns CDR1 SGHNT and CDR2 YYREEE (reference sequence). The CDR3 contains 14 residues. The V gene lost 0 bases and the J gene lost 1 base, with 7 bases spanning the gap. The chain's CDR3 is CASSLDQTNTEAFF. The CDR3 DNA follows: TGTGCCAGCAGCTTGGACCAGACGAACACTGAAGCTTTCTTT. Looking up the rest from reference TRBV5-4 and TRBJ1-1 gives the full variable domain: ETGVTQSPTHLIKTRGQQVTLRCSSQSGHNTVSWYQQALGQGPQFIFQYYREEENGRGNFPPRFSGLQFPNYSSELNVNALELDDSALYLCASSLDQTNTEAFFGQGTRLTVV.

A few counts support this clonotype. The rearrangement uses TRBV7-6 and TRBJ2-2, with 7 bases fitting TRBD2. The CDR3 length is 16 residues. CDR1 is SGHVS and CDR2 is FNYEAQ in the germline V gene. V trimming: 1 base; J trimming: 5 bases; junction bases outside the gene matches: 7. CDR3 nucleotide sequence: TGTGCCAGCAGCTTAGAGGGAGGGGACCTGACCGGGGAGCTGTTTTTT. This gives the protein CASSLEGGDLTGELFF.

This clonotype has ten or more counts. The chain carries TRBV12-3 or TRBV12-4 and TRBJ1-2; TRBD1 might be the D (5 bases). Trimming removed 6 bases at V and 2 bases at J, with 16 bases between. The CDR3 sequence is 15 residues long. The CDR3 protein is CASRRLGEINYGYTF. DNA for the CDR3: TGTGCCAGCAGACGCTTAGGGGAGATCAACTATGGCTACACCTTC.